A single sample gave rise to the 14 T cell receptor beta chains below, sequenced in a study of blood T cell repertoires in COVID-19. Measured with immunoSEQ multiplex PCR; TCRdb has only the in-frame clones, and not every one. The data show approximately 240,000 clones, 80% to 95% seen once. Sequencing was carried out using PBMCs or T cells enriched from blood (not recorded which). The receptors were gathered from a woman between 18 and 29 years old who had recovered from COVID-19.

This chain joins TRBV2 and TRBJ1-5, with TRBD1 as a possible D gene (6 bases). CDR1 and CDR2 from the germline V gene are SNHLY and FYNNEI. Trimming removed 6 bases at V and 4 bases at J, with 19 bases between. The CDR3 sequence is 16 residues long. CDR3 sequence (DNA): TGTGCCAGCAGCCGGGGGGCAACCGGGGGAAATCAGCCCCAGCATTTT. Translated, it gives CASSRGATGGNQPQHF.

The chain has TRBV7-9 and TRBJ1-2; 7 nucleotides line up with TRBD1. The CDR3 is 16 amino acids. With V trimmed by 5 bases and J by 0 bases, 9 bases remained unmatched. Looked up from germline, CDR1 is SEHNR and CDR2 is FQNEAQ (reference sequence). CDR3 coding DNA: TGTGCCAGCAGCCTCTCGGGCGGGACAGCTAACTATGGCTACACCTTC. Its protein is CASSLSGGTANYGYTF.

The chain recombines TRBV24-1 with TRBJ2-1; 13 bases agree with TRBD2. The CDR3 runs to 15 residues. Germline-derived CDR1 and CDR2 are KGHDR and SFDVKD. Trimming removed 6 bases from V and 4 bases from J; junction bases left unmatched: 2. The CDR3: CATSSTSGGYNEQFF. The CDR3 nucleotides read TGTGCCACCAGTTCGACTAGCGGGGGGTACAATGAGCAGTTCTTC.

This sequence joins TRBV24-1 and TRBJ1-5; D unclear. The CDR3 is made up of 15 amino acids. The germline gives CDR1 KGHDR, CDR2 SFDVKD. Trimming pared 3 bases from V and 6 bases from J, leaving 14 bases between. The DNA of the CDR3 is TGTGCCACCAGTGATAACAGAAACCCTTCTCAGCCCCAGCATTTT. Translation: CATSDNRNPSQPQHF.

The rearrangement joins TRBV4-2 to TRBJ1-5; D is undetermined. The CDR3 has 15 amino acids. Germline loops: CDR1 LGHNA, CDR2 YNFKEQ. Trimming removed 4 bases at V and 7 bases at J, with 17 bases between. In DNA form, the CDR3 reads TGTGCCAGCAGCCCGGAAGGTACTCGGGGACAGCCCCAGCATTTT. Translation: CASSPEGTRGQPQHF.

This chain links TRBV6-5 with TRBJ2-7; a possible D gene is TRBD1 (5 bases). This CDR3 comprises 14 residues. Germline CDR1 reads MNHEY; CDR2 reads SVGAGI. Trimming removed 9 bases at V and 0 bases at J, with 15 bases between. CDR3 nucleotides: TGTGCCAGTGTTTTAGACAGCAGCTCCTACGAGCAGTACTTC. Translated: CASVLDSSSYEQYF.

The chain carries TRBV7-2 and TRBJ2-7, with 9 bases lining up with TRBD2. The CDR3 totals 17 residues. Germline V gene sequence: CDR1 SGHTA, CDR2 FQGNSA. V was clipped by 5 bases and J by 3 bases; unmatched bases: 14. This CDR3 reads CASSRFSSGSPYYEQYF. The CDR3 DNA is TGTGCCAGCAGCCGTTTCAGTAGCGGGAGTCCCTACTACGAGCAGTACTTC.

The chain has TRBV5-1 and TRBJ1-2; 8 bases agree with TRBD1. This CDR3 has 14 residues. J was trimmed by 8 bases and V by 0 bases; bases with no gene match: 6. Germline V lookup: CDR1 SGHRS, CDR2 YFSETQ. The chain's CDR3 is CASSLAGQGEGYTF. In nucleotides, the CDR3 is TGCGCCAGCAGCTTGGCCGGACAGGGTGAAGGCTACACCTTC.

This clone has only a few counts. The rearrangement joins TRBV5-1 to TRBJ2-5; D ambiguous. The V end was cut by 0 bases, the J end by 5 bases, with 14 bases between. Per the germline V gene, CDR1 is SGHRS and CDR2 is YFSETQ. The CDR3 has 15 residues. The CDR3 DNA reads as TGCGCCAGCAGCTTGGGGCAGCCAAGGCGGGAGACCCAGTACTTC. This translates into CASSLGQPRRETQYF.

This sequence joins TRBV5-4 and TRBJ1-2, with 10 bases fitting TRBD1. CDR1 SGHNT and CDR2 YYREEE come from the germline V gene (reference sequence). The J segment lost 6 bases and the V segment lost 4 bases, leaving 6 bases of the junction unmatched. This CDR3 is built from 14 residues. The CDR3 loop is CASSLTGGKDGYTF. CDR3 DNA: TGTGCCAGCAGCCTGACAGGGGGCAAGGATGGCTACACCTTC.

The V call is TRBV5-1, the J call TRBJ2-5; a possible D gene is TRBD2 (7 bases). With 2 bases removed from V and 4 bases from J, the gap between germline ends came to 21 bases. The CDR3 covers 17 residues. Per germline, CDR1 SGHRS and CDR2 YFSETQ. Here the CDR3 reads CASSFTGATWEGETQYF. DNA of the CDR3: TGCGCCAGCAGCTTCACGGGGGCCACCTGGGAGGGAGAGACCCAGTACTTC.

The chain employs TRBV28 and TRBJ2-7; tentatively, D is TRBD2 (5 bases). The germline V gene encodes CDR1 MDHEN and CDR2 SYDVKM. The CDR3 extends over 14 amino acids. The V gene lost 4 bases and the J gene lost 7 bases, with 17 bases spanning the gap. The CDR3 spells CASSSLGEMGEQYF. Written as DNA, the CDR3 is TGTGCCAGCAGTTCCCTTGGGGAGATGGGAGAGCAGTACTTC. Full variable domain (missing parts from reference TRBV28 and TRBJ2-7): DVKVTQSSRYLVKRTGEKVFLECVQDMDHENMFWYRQDPGLGLRLIYFSYDVKMKEKGDIPEGYSVSREKKERFSLILESASTNQTSMYLCASSSLGEMGEQYFGPGTRLTVT.

The rearrangement uses TRBV12-3 or TRBV12-4 and TRBJ1-2; D is ambiguous. The V end was cut by 6 bases, the J end by 8 bases, with 13 bases between. The CDR3 consists of 12 residues. As DNA, the CDR3 is TGTGCCAGCAGGCGGGCCCCGGGAGGCTACACCTTC. As protein: CASRRAPGGYTF.

The CDR3 DNA is TGCGCCAGCAGCTTCGCGGGAGGGGGAGGGGCCAACGTCCTGACTTTC. The encoded protein is CASSFAGGGGANVLTF. The chain joins TRBV5-1 to TRBJ2-6; 9 nucleotides align to TRBD2. From germline, CDR1 is SGHRS and CDR2 YFSETQ. The CDR3 spans 16 residues. V gave up 2 bases and J gave up 4 bases; unmatched junction bases: 4.